This is a list of T cell receptor beta chains from one sample in a study of cytomegalovirus exposure and HLA in healthy donors. Generated by immunoSEQ multiplex PCR, the TCRdb table keeps only in-frame clones and is missing some. The sample has around 150,000 clones; around four fifths are singletons. Sequences were obtained from PBMCs. All receptors come from a woman between 45 and 60 years old in good health and CMV-seronegative. Both conserved end residues are part of each CDR3. A D gene is named only where the DNA matches it firmly. The size entry is marked missing in some rows and otherwise reads once, few, many or a size class.

CDR3 DNA: TGTGCCTGGAGTCCCCCCCAACAGGGCTGGAGGGGCTACACCTTC
CDR3 protein: CAWSPPQQGWRGYTF
V gene: TRBV30
D gene: NA
CDR3 length: 15
clone size: NA
J gene: TRBJ1-2

CDR3 DNA: TGTGCCAGCAGCTCACCGATGCAGCAAGCGGGTACCGGGGAGCTGTTTTTT
CDR3 protein: CASSSPMQQAGTGELFF
V gene: TRBV13
D gene: NA
CDR3 length: 17
clone size: few
J gene: TRBJ2-2

CDR3 DNA: TGTGCCAGCAGTGAAGCGGGAGGGGGAAACACCATATATTTT
CDR3 protein: CASSEAGGGNTIYF
V gene: TRBV6-1
D gene: NA
CDR3 length: 14
clone size: NA
J gene: TRBJ1-3

CDR3 DNA: TGTGCCAGCAGCAAAGAGGTGGGGGTTTTGTCTAGCGGGGCCTACAATGAGCAGTTCTTC
CDR3 protein: CASSKEVGVLSSGAYNEQFF
V gene: TRBV4-2
D gene: TRBD2
CDR3 length: 20
clone size: NA
J gene: TRBJ2-1

CDR3 DNA: TGTGCCAGTAGTTCACAGGGGGCGTCTAGTTCACCCCTCCACTTT
CDR3 protein: CASSSQGASSSPLHF
V gene: TRBV19
D gene: TRBD1
CDR3 length: 15
clone size: NA
J gene: TRBJ1-6

CDR3 DNA: TGCGCCAGCAGCTTGGCCGCGGAGGTCACTGAAGCTTTCTTT
CDR3 protein: CASSLAAEVTEAFF
V gene: TRBV5-1
D gene: NA
CDR3 length: 14
clone size: NA
J gene: TRBJ1-1

CDR3 DNA: TGTGCCAGCAGCCCGGGTAACTCCTACGAGCAGTACTTC
CDR3 protein: CASSPGNSYEQYF
V gene: TRBV5-6
D gene: NA
CDR3 length: 13
clone size: NA
J gene: TRBJ2-7

CDR3 DNA: TGCGCCAGCAGCCAAGTCACGACGGACTATTCACCCCTCCACTTT
CDR3 protein: CASSQVTTDYSPLHF
V gene: TRBV4-3
D gene: NA
CDR3 length: 15
clone size: NA
J gene: TRBJ1-6

CDR3 DNA: TGTGCCAGCAGTTTCGGGGGGCTCGGCCACGAGCAGTACTTC
CDR3 protein: CASSFGGLGHEQYF
V gene: TRBV28
D gene: NA
CDR3 length: 14
clone size: NA
J gene: TRBJ2-7

CDR3 DNA: TGTGCCAGCAGCCGGGACAGGGAGAATTCACCCCTCCACTTT
CDR3 protein: CASSRDRENSPLHF
V gene: TRBV6-4
D gene: TRBD1
CDR3 length: 14
clone size: NA
J gene: TRBJ1-6

CDR3 DNA: TGTGCCAACCCCCTCGGGACTAGCGGGAGGAGGCAGCAGTACTTC
CDR3 protein: CANPLGTSGRRQQYF
V gene: TRBV21-1
D gene: NA
CDR3 length: 15
clone size: few
J gene: TRBJ2-7

CDR3 DNA: TGTGCCAGCACCCGGAGGGGTTCGGGGGAAAAACTATTTTTT
CDR3 protein: CASTRRGSGEKLFF
V gene: TRBV7-9
D gene: NA
CDR3 length: 14
clone size: NA
J gene: TRBJ1-4

CDR3 DNA: TGTGCCAGCAGCCCCTGGACTAGCGGGAGAGACGGGGCCAACGTCCTGACTTTC
CDR3 protein: CASSPWTSGRDGANVLTF
V gene: TRBV7-6
D gene: TRBD2
CDR3 length: 18
clone size: few
J gene: TRBJ2-6

CDR3 DNA: TGTGCCAGCAGCTTAGATATGGCGGCATATGGCTACACCTTC
CDR3 protein: CASSLDMAAYGYTF
V gene: TRBV7-9
D gene: NA
CDR3 length: 14
clone size: NA
J gene: TRBJ1-2

CDR3 DNA: TGTGCCAGCAGCCTAGTCCGATCTAGCGGGGTATCCTACAATGAGCAGTTCTTC
CDR3 protein: CASSLVRSSGVSYNEQFF
V gene: TRBV7-2
D gene: TRBD2
CDR3 length: 18
clone size: NA
J gene: TRBJ2-1

CDR3 DNA: TGTGCCAGCAGCCAAGTGACTAGCGGGGGAATCCAGTACTTC
CDR3 protein: CASSQVTSGGIQYF
V gene: TRBV4-2
D gene: TRBD2
CDR3 length: 14
clone size: NA
J gene: TRBJ2-5